This T cell receptor (beta chain) was documented in a study of regulatory T cells in long-lasting Graves disease. Study results and limitations: Persistent disease was associated with favored TRBV28 usage and with favored use of TRBJ1-2 and TRBJ2-5.

This CDR3 has 12 amino acids. The V gene's germline CDR1 is MNHNS and CDR2 SASEGT. Trimming took off 7 bases at V and 4 bases at J, with 10 bases between the two ends. Specified time point: newly diagnosed GD, antithyroid drugs for less than 3 months. PBMC-derived RNA was used for the TCR library. About this clonotype: What it recognizes is unknown.

HTBI primers from iRepertoire and Arm-PCR of CDR3 regions yielded the TCR beta libraries. TCRdb re-derived calls from the multiplex PCR reads in MiXCR, one entry per CDR3 protein. Of approximately 400,000 distinct CDR3 sequences in the sample, 15% are singletons; the top ten hold about 8.3%. The same specimen was also included in a second study, on T cells in Graves' hyperthyroidism and ophthalmopathy. That report adds: Reasons for excluding patients were uncontrolled infection, other autoimmune disease, pregnancy or lactation. HTBI primers were the set used in a first-round RT-PCR of the TCR CDR3. Researchers found most expanded thyroid clonotypes above 0.001 in blood as well.

The source is a woman between 40 and 55 years old with Graves disease. The sample here was peripheral blood mononuclear cells (PBMCs), taken at new diagnosis, from a patient treated with antithyroid drugs. The V call is TRBV6-1, the J call TRBJ1-2; tentative D call: TRBD1 (5 bases). CDR3 sequence reads: CASTPGGYGYTF. Here the CDR3 DNA reads TGTGCCAGCACCCCCGGGGGCTATGGCTACACCTTC.